These 19 T cell receptor beta chains were sequenced from one sample in a study of monozygotic twins with inflammatory bowel disease. Reanalyzing the 5' RACE reads, TCRdb keeps one entry per CDR3 protein, without DNA. The table lists approximately 200,000 distinct CDR3 sequences. Specimen: blood. The receptors were sampled from a human donor with ulcerative colitis or Crohn's disease, or a healthy co-twin of an affected twin (not recorded which).

The rearrangement uses TRBV5-1 and TRBJ2-3; TCRdb returns TRBD1, unconfirmable since there is no DNA. The CDR3 is 13 residues long. The V gene's germline CDR1 is SGHRS and CDR2 YFSETQ. The CDR3 reads CASSLGWADTQYF. Supplemented by reference TRBV5-1 and TRBJ2-3, the full variable domain reads KAGVTQTPRYLIKTRGQQVTLSCSPISGHRSVSWYQQTPGQGLQFLFEYFSETQRNKGNFPGRFSGRQFSNSRSEMNVSTLELGDSALYLCASSLGWADTQYFGPGTRLTVL.

The chain links TRBV12-3 or TRBV12-4 to TRBJ2-7; TCRdb calls TRBD1, which cannot be checked without DNA. This CDR3 region has 14 residues. The CDR3 here is CASSLAGGPREQYF.

The chain is built from TRBV12-3 or TRBV12-4 and TRBJ1-4. This CDR3 spans 13 amino acids. CDR3 protein: CASSREVNEKLFF.

The chain carries TRBV20-1 and TRBJ2-1. The CDR3 runs 12 residues. CDR1 is DFQATT and CDR2 is SNEGSKA in the germline V gene (reference sequence). CDR3 loop: CSASGDYNEQFF.

This sequence joins TRBV5-1 and TRBJ2-1; the D gene TCRdb calls, TRBD1, cannot be checked with no DNA. CDR1 is SGHRS, CDR2 YFSETQ, per germline. The CDR3 is 16 amino acids. The CDR3 loop reads CASSLGVQGRFNEQFF.

The chain carries TRBV7-2 and TRBJ2-1; TCRdb's D gene call, TRBD2, goes unchecked for lack of DNA. This CDR3 has 16 residues. The germline V gene has CDR1 SGHTA and CDR2 FQGNSA. CDR3 sequence: CASSLAGTSAYNEQFF.

The chain employs TRBV20-1 and TRBJ1-1; absent DNA, TCRdb's TRBD1 call cannot be checked. The germline V gene encodes CDR1 DFQATT and CDR2 SNEGSKA (reference sequence). The CDR3 consists of 14 residues. The CDR3 loop reads CSAQLGGRDTEAFF.

The genes are TRBV28 and TRBJ1-1; without DNA, the TCRdb call of TRBD1 cannot be checked. In germline, CDR1 is MDHEN, CDR2 SYDVKM. The CDR3 contains 15 residues. This CDR3 is CATRNVGQGGNEAFF.

The chain couples TRBV2 to TRBJ2-2; absent DNA, TCRdb's TRBD2 call cannot be checked. Germline CDR1 reads SNHLY; CDR2 reads FYNNEI. CDR3 size: 16 residues. CDR3 loop: CASSPLAGRYTGELFF.

This chain links TRBV20-1 with TRBJ2-3; absent DNA, TCRdb's TRBD2 call cannot be checked. CDR1 is DFQATT and CDR2 is SNEGSKA in the germline V gene (reference sequence). The CDR3 extends over 17 amino acids. The CDR3 reads CSASGLAGETSTDTQYF.

This CDR3 is CASSLEGSGRKQFF. The J gene is TRBJ2-1, the V gene TRBV7-9; the TRBD2 assignment by TCRdb is unverifiable without DNA. This CDR3 has 14 amino acids. CDR1 is SEHNR, CDR2 FQNEAQ, per germline (reference sequence).

The chain recombines TRBV29-1 with TRBJ1-2; TCRdb's assignment of TRBD1 cannot be checked, as there is no DNA. The CDR3 covers 12 residues. Germline V CDR1 and CDR2: SQVTM, ANQGSEA. The CDR3 protein is CSASGTGRGYTF.

By frequency, this clonotype is medium-sized. J is TRBJ1-2 and V is TRBV5-1. In germline, CDR1 is SGHRS, CDR2 YFSETQ. This CDR3 has 13 amino acids. The CDR3: CASSLGVNYGYTF.

The gene calls are TRBV5-1 and TRBJ2-2; the TCRdb D gene call, TRBD1, has no DNA to confirm it. Germline V lookup: CDR1 SGHRS, CDR2 YFSETQ. The CDR3 spans 16 residues. The CDR3 here is CASSFGGTVSTGELFF. Full variable domain (remainder filled in from reference TRBV5-1 and TRBJ2-2): KAGVTQTPRYLIKTRGQQVTLSCSPISGHRSVSWYQQTPGQGLQFLFEYFSETQRNKGNFPGRFSGRQFSNSRSEMNVSTLELGDSALYLCASSFGGTVSTGELFFGEGSRLTVL.

J is TRBJ1-2 and V is TRBV7-9. Per the germline V gene, CDR1 is SEHNR and CDR2 is FQNEAQ (reference sequence). The CDR3 sequence is 13 residues long. CDR3 region: CASSLGGVAGYTF.

The V and J genes are TRBV12-3 or TRBV12-4 and TRBJ2-3; TCRdb proposes TRBD2, but this gene call is untestable without DNA. The CDR3 contains 18 residues. The CDR3 loop is CASSSSGTSGAFGDTQYF.

The J gene is TRBJ2-2, the V gene TRBV12-3 or TRBV12-4; checking the TCRdb D call of TRBD1 is not possible without DNA. There are 16 residues in the CDR3. The CDR3 spells CASSFRALDKSGELFF.

The rearrangement links TRBV29-1 to TRBJ1-1; TCRdb names TRBD1, which stays unverified in the absence of DNA. CDR1 and CDR2 from the germline V gene are SQVTM and ANQGSEA. There are 11 residues in the CDR3. The CDR3: CSVEEGGLAFF.

The chain recombines TRBV5-1 with TRBJ2-7; TCRdb outputs TRBD1, but without DNA this stays unchecked. The CDR3 spans 13 residues. CDR1 and CDR2 from the germline V gene are SGHRS and YFSETQ. The CDR3 loop is CASSVTGTYEQYF. The whole variable domain, filled in from reference TRBV5-1 and TRBJ2-7, reads KAGVTQTPRYLIKTRGQQVTLSCSPISGHRSVSWYQQTPGQGLQFLFEYFSETQRNKGNFPGRFSGRQFSNSRSEMNVSTLELGDSALYLCASSVTGTYEQYFGPGTRLTVT.